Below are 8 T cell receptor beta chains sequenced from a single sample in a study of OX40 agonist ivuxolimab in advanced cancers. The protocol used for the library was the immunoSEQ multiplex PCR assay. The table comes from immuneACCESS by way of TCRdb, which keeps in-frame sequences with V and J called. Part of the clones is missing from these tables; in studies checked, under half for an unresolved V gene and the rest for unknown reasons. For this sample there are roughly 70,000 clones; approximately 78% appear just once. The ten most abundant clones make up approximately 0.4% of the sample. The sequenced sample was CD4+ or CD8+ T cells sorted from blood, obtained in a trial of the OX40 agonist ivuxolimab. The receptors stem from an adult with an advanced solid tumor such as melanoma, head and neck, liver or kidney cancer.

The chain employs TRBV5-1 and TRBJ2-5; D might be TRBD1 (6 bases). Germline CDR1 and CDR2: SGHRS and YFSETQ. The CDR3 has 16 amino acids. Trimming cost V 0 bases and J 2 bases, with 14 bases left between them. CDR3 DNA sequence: TGCGCCAGCAGCTTGGGAACAGGGATGGGACAAGAGACCCAGTACTTC. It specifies CASSLGTGMGQETQYF.

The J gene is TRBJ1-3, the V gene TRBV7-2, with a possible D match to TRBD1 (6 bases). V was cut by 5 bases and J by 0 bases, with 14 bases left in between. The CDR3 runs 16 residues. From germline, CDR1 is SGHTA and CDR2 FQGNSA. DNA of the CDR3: TGTGCCAGCAGCACGCAACAGGGTTTCTCTGGAAACACCATATATTTT. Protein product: CASSTQQGFSGNTIYF.

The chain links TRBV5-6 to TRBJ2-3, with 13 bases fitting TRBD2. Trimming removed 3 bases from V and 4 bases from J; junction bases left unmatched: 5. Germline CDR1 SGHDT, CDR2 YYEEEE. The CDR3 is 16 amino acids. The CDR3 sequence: CASSSLAGGIADTQYF. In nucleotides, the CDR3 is TGTGCCAGCAGCTCACTAGCGGGGGGGATCGCAGATACGCAGTATTTT.

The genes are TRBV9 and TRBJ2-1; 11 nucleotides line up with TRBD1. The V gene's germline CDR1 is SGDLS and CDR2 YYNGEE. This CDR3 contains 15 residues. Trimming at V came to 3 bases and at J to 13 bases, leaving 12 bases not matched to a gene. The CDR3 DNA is TGTGCCAGCAGCGGCCGGGACAGGGGGGTTTTCGGACAGTTCTTC. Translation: CASSGRDRGVFGQFF. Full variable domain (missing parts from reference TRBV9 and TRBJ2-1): DSGVTQTPKHLITATGQRVTLRCSPRSGDLSVYWYQQSLDQGLQFLIQYYNGEERAKGNILERFSAQQFPDLHSELNLSSLELGDSALYFCASSGRDRGVFGQFFGPGTRLTVL.

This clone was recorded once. CDR3 nucleotide sequence: TGTGCCAGCAGTTTAGGGAGGCCTAGCACAGATACGCAGTATTTT. It specifies CASSLGRPSTDTQYF. The rearrangement uses TRBV27 and TRBJ2-3, with TRBD2 as a possible D gene (6 bases). Germline CDR1 MNHEY, CDR2 SMNVEV (reference sequence). V lost 2 bases and J 0 bases, leaving 9 bases between the germline ends. This CDR3 is 15 amino acids long.

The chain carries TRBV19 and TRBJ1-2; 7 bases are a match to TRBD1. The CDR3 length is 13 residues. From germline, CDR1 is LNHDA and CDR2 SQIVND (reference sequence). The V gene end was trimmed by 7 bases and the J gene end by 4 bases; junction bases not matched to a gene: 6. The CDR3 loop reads CASKGGQFYGYTF. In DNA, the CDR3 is TGTGCCAGTAAAGGGGGACAGTTCTATGGCTACACCTTC.

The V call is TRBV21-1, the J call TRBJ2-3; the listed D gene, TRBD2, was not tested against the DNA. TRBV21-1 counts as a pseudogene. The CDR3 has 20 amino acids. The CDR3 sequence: CASSKAPFLMLATVTDTQYF. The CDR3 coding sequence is TGTGCCAGCAGCAAAGCCCCTTTTTTGATGCTAGCGACGGTCACAGATACGCAGTATTTT.

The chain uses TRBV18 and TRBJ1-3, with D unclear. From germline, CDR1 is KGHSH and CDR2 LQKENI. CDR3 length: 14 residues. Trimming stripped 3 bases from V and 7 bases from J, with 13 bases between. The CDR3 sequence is CASSPFKDGNTIYF. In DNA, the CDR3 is TGTGCCAGCTCACCGTTCAAGGATGGGAACACCATATATTTT.